This is a list of T cell receptor beta chains from one sample in a study of shared clonotypes between healthy human individuals. The data were produced by immunoSEQ multiplex PCR, yet TCRdb's version contains in-frame clones alone and is incomplete. The sample lists under 2,500,000 clones, nearly 97% seen once, with over 0.1% in the top ten. The sample consisted of naive CD4+ T cells sorted from blood. These receptors all come from a man between 18 and 35 years old in good health. The CDR3 runs from the conserved cysteine through the conserved F or W.

TRBJ2-7 | TRBV9 | CASSVDFAGSYTQYF
TRBJ1-6 | TRBV30 | CAWSADRGLLEFRNSPLHF
TRBJ1-5 | TRBV6-5 | CASGRRGLNQPQHF
TRBJ2-3 | TRBV7-9 | CASSLAADPDTQYF
TRBJ1-3 | TRBV30 | CAWSVRRGTGNTIYF
TRBJ1-1 | TRBV5-1 | CASSQDRATEAFF
TRBJ2-3 | TRBV9 | CASSVGGGSDTQYF
TRBJ2-5 | TRBV19 | CASSSATSGRAETQYF
TRBJ2-7 | TRBV7-2 | CASNLAGTIEYEQYF
TRBJ2-5 | TRBV6-1 | CAPLGGVQETQYF
TRBJ2-5 | TRBV10-3 | CAISETLYGETQYF
TRBJ1-5 | TRBV19 | CASTLDRHSQPQHF
TRBJ2-1 | TRBV11-2 | CASSLGQGAINEQFF
TRBJ2-5 | TRBV2 | CASTVGSETQYF
TRBJ1-2 | TRBV10-3 | CAISEFTPEGYTF
TRBJ2-4 | TRBV5-1 | CASSPLVGAKNIQYF
TRBJ1-5 | TRBV10-3 | CAISESQSNQPQHF
TRBJ2-2 | TRBV5-1 | CASAAQGTGDTGELFF
TRBJ1-2 | TRBV28 | CASSLAGTAYGYTF
TRBJ1-5 | TRBV7-2 | CASGWSTGSNQPQHF
TRBJ2-2 | TRBV28 | CASSFGGKNTGELFF
TRBJ2-3 | TRBV5-1 | CASSLEEFYSSTDTQYF
TRBJ1-1 | TRBV5-1 | CASRGNKNTEAFF